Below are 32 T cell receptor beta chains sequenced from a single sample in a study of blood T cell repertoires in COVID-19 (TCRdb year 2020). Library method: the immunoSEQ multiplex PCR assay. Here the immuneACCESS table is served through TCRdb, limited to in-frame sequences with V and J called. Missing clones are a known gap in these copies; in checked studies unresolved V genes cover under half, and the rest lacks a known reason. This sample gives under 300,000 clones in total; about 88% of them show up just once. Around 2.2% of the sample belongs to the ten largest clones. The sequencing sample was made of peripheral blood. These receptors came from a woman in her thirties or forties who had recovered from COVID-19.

CDR3 region: CASSLGWASGTDTQYF. CDR3 nucleotides: TGTGCCAGCAGCTTAGGGTGGGCTAGCGGCACAGATACGCAGTATTTT. The chain couples TRBV11-3 to TRBJ2-3, with a possible D match to TRBD2 (6 bases). Germline V CDR1 and CDR2: SGHNT, YENEEA. The V end lost 1 base, the J end lost 1 base, and 12 bases lay between the germline ends. The CDR3 runs 16 residues.

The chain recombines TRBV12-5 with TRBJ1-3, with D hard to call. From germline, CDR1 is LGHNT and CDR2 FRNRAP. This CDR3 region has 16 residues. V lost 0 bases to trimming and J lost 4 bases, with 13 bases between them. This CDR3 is CASGLVLGPGGNTIYF. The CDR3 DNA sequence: TGTGCTAGTGGTTTGGTACTGGGCCCCGGCGGAAACACCATATATTTT.

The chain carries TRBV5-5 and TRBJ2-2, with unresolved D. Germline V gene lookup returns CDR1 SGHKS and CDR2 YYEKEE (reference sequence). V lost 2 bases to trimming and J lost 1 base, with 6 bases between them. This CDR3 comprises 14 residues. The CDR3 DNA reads TGTGCCAGCAGCTTACAGCTGAACACCGGGGAGCTGTTTTTT. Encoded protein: CASSLQLNTGELFF.

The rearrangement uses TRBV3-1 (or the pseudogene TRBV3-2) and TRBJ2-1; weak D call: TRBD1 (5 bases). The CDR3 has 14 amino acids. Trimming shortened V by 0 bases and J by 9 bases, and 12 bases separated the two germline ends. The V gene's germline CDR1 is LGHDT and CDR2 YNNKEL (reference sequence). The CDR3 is CASSQDSGYGEQFF. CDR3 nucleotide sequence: TGTGCCAGCAGCCAAGATTCAGGGTACGGTGAGCAGTTCTTC.

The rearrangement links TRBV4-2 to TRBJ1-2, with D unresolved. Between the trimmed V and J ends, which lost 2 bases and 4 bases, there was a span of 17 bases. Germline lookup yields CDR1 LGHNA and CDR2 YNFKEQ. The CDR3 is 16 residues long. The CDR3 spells CASSQRLRADLYGYTF. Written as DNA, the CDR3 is TGTGCCAGCAGCCAAAGGCTAAGAGCGGACCTCTATGGCTACACCTTC.

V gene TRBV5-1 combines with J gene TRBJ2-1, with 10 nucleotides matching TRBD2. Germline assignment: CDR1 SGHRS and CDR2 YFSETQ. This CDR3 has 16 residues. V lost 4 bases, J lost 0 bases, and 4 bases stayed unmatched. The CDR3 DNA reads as TGCGCCAGCAGCGCAGCTAGCGGGAGCTCCTACAATGAGCAGTTCTTC. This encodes CASSAASGSSYNEQFF.

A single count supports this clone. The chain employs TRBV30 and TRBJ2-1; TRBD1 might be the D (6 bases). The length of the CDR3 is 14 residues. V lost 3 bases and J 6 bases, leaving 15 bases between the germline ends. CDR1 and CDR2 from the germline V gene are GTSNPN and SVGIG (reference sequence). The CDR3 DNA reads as TGTGCCTGGAGCGCAGGGGTAGGTACCAATGAGCAGTTCTTC. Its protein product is CAWSAGVGTNEQFF. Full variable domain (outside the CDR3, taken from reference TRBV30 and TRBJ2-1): SQTIHQWPATLVQPVGSPLSLECTVEGTSNPNLYWYRQAAGRGLQLLFYSVGIGQISSEVPQNLSASRPQDRQFILSSKKLLLSDSGFYLCAWSAGVGTNEQFFGPGTRLTVL.

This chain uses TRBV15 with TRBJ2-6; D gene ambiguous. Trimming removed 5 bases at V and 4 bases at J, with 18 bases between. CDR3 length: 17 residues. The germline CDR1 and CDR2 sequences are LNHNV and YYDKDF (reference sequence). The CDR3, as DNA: TGTGCCACCAGCTCTTCTTTGCAGTTATTCGGGGCCAACGTCCTGACTTTC. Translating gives CATSSSLQLFGANVLTF.

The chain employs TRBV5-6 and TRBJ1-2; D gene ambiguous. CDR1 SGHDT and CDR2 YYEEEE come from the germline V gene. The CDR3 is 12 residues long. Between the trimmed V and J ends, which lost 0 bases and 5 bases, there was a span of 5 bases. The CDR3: CASSLDPYGYTF. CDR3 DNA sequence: TGTGCCAGCAGCTTGGATCCGTATGGCTACACCTTC. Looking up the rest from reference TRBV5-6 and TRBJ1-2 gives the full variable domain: DAGVTQSPTHLIKTRGQQVTLRCSPKSGHDTVSWYQQALGQGPQFIFQYYEEEERQRGNFPDRFSGHQFPNYSSELNVNALLLGDSALYLCASSLDPYGYTFGSGTRLTVV.

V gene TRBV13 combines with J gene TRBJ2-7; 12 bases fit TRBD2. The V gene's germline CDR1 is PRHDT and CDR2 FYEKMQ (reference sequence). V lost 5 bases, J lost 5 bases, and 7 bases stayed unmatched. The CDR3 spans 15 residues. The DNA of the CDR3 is TGTGCCAGCAGCCTAGCGGGAGGGCCTTTCCACGAGCAGTACTTC. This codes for CASSLAGGPFHEQYF.

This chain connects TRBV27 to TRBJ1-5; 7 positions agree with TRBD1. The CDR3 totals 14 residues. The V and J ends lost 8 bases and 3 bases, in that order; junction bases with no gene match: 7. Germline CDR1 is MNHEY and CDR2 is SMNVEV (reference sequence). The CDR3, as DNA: TGTGCCAGCCAAAGACAGGGAGACAATCAGCCCCAGCATTTT. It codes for CASQRQGDNQPQHF.

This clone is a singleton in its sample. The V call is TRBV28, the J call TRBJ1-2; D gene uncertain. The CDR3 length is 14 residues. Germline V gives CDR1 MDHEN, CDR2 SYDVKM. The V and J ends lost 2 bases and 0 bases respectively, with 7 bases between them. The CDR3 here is CASSLRLTNYGYTF. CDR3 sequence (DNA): TGTGCCAGCAGTTTACGTCTTACTAACTATGGCTACACCTTC.

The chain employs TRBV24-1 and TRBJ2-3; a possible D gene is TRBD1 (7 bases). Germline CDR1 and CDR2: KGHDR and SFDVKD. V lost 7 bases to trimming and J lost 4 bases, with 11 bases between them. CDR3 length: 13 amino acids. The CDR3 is CATRDREADTQYF. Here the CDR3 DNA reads TGTGCCACCAGAGACAGGGAGGCAGATACGCAGTATTTT.

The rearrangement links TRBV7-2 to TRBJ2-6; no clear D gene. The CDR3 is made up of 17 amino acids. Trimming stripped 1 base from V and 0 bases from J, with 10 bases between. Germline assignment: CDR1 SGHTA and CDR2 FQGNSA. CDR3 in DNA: TGTGCCAGCAGCTTAGGCGGCGGAACCTCTGGGGCCAACGTCCTGACTTTC. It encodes CASSLGGGTSGANVLTF.

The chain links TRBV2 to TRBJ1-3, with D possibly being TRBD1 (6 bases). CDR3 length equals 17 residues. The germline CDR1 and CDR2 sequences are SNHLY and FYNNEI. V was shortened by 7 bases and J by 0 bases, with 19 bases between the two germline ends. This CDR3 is CASMSGTRQLSGNTIYF. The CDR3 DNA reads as TGTGCCAGCATGTCCGGGACACGCCAACTCTCTGGAAACACCATATATTTT.

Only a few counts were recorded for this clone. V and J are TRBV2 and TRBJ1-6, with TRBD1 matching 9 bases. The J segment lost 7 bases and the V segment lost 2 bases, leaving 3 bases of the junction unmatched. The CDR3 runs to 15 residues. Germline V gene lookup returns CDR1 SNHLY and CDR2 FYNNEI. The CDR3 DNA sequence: TGTGCCAGCAGTGAAAGGACAGGGGAAAATTCACCCCTCCACTTT. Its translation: CASSERTGENSPLHF. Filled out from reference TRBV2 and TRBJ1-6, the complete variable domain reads EPEVTQTPSHQVTQMGQEVILRCVPISNHLYFYWYRQILGQKVEFLVSFYNNEISEKSEIFDDQFSVERPDGSNFTLKIRSTKLEDSAMYFCASSERTGENSPLHFGNGTRLTVT.

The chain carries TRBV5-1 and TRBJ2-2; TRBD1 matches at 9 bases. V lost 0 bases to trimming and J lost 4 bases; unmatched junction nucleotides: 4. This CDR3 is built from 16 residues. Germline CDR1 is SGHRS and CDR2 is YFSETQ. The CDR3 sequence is CASSLDRGQGTGELFF. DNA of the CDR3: TGCGCCAGCAGCTTGGACAGGGGGCAGGGCACCGGGGAGCTGTTTTTT.

CDR3: CASKRGLGPQHF. The CDR3 DNA reads TGTGCCAGCAAGCGAGGGTTAGGGCCCCAGCATTTT. This chain links TRBV12-3 or TRBV12-4 with TRBJ1-5, with D uncertain. This CDR3 comprises 12 residues. With 7 bases removed from V and 9 bases from J, the gap between germline ends came to 13 bases.

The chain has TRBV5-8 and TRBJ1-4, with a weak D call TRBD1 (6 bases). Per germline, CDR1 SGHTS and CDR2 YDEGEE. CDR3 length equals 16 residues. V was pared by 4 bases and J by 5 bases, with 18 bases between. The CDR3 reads CASSPPHGQTNEKLFF. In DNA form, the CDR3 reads TGTGCCAGCAGCCCCCCTCATGGACAGACAAATGAAAAACTGTTTTTT.

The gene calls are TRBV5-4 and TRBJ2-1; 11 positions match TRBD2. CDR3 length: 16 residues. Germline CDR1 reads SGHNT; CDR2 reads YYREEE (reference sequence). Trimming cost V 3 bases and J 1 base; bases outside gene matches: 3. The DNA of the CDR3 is TGTGCCAGCAGCTCAGGGACTAGCGGTTCCTACAATGAGCAGTTCTTC. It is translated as CASSSGTSGSYNEQFF.

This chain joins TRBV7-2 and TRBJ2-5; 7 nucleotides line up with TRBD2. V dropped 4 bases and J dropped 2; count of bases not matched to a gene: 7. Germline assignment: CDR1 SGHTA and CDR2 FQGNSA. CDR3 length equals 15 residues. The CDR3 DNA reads TGTGCCAGCAGCTACGCGGGAGTTAGTCAAGAGACCCAGTACTTC. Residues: CASSYAGVSQETQYF.

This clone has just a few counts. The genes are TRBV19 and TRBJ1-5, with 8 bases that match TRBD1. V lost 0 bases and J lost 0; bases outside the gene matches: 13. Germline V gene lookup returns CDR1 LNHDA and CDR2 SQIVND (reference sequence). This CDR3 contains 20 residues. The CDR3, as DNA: TGTGCCAGTAGTATAGATCTATGGTTACAGGGGGAGGATAGCAATCAGCCCCAGCATTTT. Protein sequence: CASSIDLWLQGEDSNQPQHF.

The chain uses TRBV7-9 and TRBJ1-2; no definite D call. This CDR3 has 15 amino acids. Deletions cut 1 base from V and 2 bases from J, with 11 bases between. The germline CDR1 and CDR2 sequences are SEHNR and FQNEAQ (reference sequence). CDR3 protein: CASSLGSGGNYGYTF. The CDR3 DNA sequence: TGTGCCAGCAGCTTAGGTTCCGGCGGCAACTATGGCTACACCTTC.

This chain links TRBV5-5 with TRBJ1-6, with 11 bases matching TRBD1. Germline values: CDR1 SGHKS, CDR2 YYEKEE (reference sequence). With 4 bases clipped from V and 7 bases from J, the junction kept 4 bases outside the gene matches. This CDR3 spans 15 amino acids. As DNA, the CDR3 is TGTGCCAGCAGCCCAGGGACAGGGGGAAATTCACCCCTCCACTTT. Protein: CASSPGTGGNSPLHF.

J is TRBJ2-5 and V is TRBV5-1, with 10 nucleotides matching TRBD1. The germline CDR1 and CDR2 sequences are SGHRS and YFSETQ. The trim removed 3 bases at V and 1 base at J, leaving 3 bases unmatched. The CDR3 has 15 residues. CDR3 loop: CASSSGTGVQETQYF. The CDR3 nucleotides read TGCGCCAGCAGCTCTGGGACAGGGGTCCAAGAGACCCAGTACTTC.

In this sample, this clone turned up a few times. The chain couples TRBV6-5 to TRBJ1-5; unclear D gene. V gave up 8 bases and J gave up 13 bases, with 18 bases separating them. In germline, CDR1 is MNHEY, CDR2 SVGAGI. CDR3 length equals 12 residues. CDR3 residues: CASGIRGAHQHF. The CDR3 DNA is TGTGCCAGCGGCATCCGGGGTGCACATCAGCATTTT.

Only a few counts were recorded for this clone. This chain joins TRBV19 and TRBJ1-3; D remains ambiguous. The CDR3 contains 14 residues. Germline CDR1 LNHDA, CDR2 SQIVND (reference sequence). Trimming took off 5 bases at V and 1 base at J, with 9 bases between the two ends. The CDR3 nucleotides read TGTGCCAGTAGTCGACAATTATCTGGAAACACCATATATTTT. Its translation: CASSRQLSGNTIYF.

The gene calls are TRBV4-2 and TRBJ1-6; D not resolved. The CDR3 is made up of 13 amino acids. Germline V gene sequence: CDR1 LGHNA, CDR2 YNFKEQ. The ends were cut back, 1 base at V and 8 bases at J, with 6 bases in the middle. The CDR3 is CASSQAYDSPLHF. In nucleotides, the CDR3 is TGTGCCAGCAGCCAAGCCTACGATTCACCCCTCCACTTT.

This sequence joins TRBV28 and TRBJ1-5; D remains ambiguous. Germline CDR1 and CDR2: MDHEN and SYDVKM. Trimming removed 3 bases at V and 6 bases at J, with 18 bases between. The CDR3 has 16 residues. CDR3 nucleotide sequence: TGTGCCAGCAGTTTGGAAACAGCTATGTTTTTTCAGCCCCAGCATTTT. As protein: CASSLETAMFFQPQHF.

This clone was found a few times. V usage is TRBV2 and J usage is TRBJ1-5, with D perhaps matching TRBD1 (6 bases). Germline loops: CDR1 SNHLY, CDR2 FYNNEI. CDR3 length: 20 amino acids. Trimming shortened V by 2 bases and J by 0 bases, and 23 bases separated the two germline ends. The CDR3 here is CASSERAGALQTYSNQPQHF. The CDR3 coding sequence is TGTGCCAGCAGTGAACGAGCAGGGGCCCTACAAACTTATAGCAATCAGCCCCAGCATTTT.

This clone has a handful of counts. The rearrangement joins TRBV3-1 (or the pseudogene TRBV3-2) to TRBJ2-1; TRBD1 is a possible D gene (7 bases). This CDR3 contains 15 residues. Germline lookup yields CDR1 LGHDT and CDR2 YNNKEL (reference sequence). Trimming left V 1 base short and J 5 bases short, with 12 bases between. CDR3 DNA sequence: TGTGCCAGCAGCCAAGTGGGCGGGACAGACAATGAGCAGTTCTTC. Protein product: CASSQVGGTDNEQFF.

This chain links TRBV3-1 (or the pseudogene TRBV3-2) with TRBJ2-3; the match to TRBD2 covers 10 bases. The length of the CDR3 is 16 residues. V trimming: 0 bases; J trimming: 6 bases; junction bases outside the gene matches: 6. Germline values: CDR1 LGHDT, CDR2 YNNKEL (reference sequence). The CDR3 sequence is CASSQEIAGGRDTQYF. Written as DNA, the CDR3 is TGTGCCAGCAGCCAAGAGATAGCGGGAGGCCGTGATACGCAGTATTTT.